Listed below are T cell receptor beta chains from one sample, sequenced in a study of OX40 agonist ivuxolimab in advanced cancers. The data were produced by immunoSEQ multiplex PCR, yet TCRdb's version contains in-frame clones alone and is incomplete. The sample shows around 64,000 clones, 80% to 85% of them seen only once. The source was CD4+ or CD8+ T cells sorted from blood, collected in a trial of the OX40 agonist ivuxolimab. The receptor source for this set is an adult with an advanced solid tumor such as melanoma, head and neck, liver or kidney cancer. Each CDR3 is given with its conserved first and last residue. A D gene is named only where the DNA matches it firmly. The listing skips clone size in some rows; elsewhere it reads once, few, many or a size class.

J gene: TRBJ1-1; clone size: once; CDR3 length: 14; V gene: TRBV5-1; D gene: .; CDR3 DNA: TGCGCCAGCAGCTTGGGTGGCAGGGAAGCTGAAGCTTTCTTT; CDR3 protein: CASSLGGREAEAFF
J gene: TRBJ2-1; clone size: once; CDR3 length: 16; V gene: TRBV5-1; D gene: TRBD2; CDR3 DNA: TGCGCCAGCAGCTTGGATTCTAGCGGGAGGATCAATGAGCAGTTCTTC; CDR3 protein: CASSLDSSGRINEQFF
J gene: TRBJ2-5; clone size: .; CDR3 length: 11; V gene: TRBV7-9; D gene: .; CDR3 DNA: TGTGCCAGCAGCACGGGGGAGACCCAGTACTTC; CDR3 protein: CASSTGETQYF
J gene: TRBJ1-2; clone size: .; CDR3 length: 15; V gene: TRBV5-4; D gene: TRBD1; CDR3 DNA: TGTGCCAGCAGCTTTCCGGGACAGGGGGACTATGGCTACACCTTC; CDR3 protein: CASSFPGQGDYGYTF
J gene: TRBJ1-5; clone size: .; CDR3 length: 13; V gene: TRBV6-1; D gene: .; CDR3 DNA: TGTGCCAGCAGTGATTCAACAGGTCAGCCCCAGCATTTT; CDR3 protein: CASSDSTGQPQHF
J gene: TRBJ1-5; clone size: .; CDR3 length: 15; V gene: TRBV10-3; D gene: TRBD1; CDR3 DNA: TGTGCCATCAGTGAGCACAGGGGTAGCAATCAGCCCCAGCATTTT; CDR3 protein: CAISEHRGSNQPQHF
J gene: TRBJ2-7; clone size: once; CDR3 length: 14; V gene: TRBV7-3; D gene: .; CDR3 DNA: TGTGCCAGCAGCTTAACTAGCGTTGGCTACGAGCAGTACTTC; CDR3 protein: CASSLTSVGYEQYF
J gene: TRBJ1-6; clone size: .; CDR3 length: 15; V gene: TRBV4-2; D gene: .; CDR3 DNA: TGTGCCAGCAGCCCAAGTTGGGCCCTAAAATCACCCCTCCACTTT; CDR3 protein: CASSPSWALKSPLHF
J gene: TRBJ2-5; clone size: .; CDR3 length: 13; V gene: TRBV5-1; D gene: TRBD1; CDR3 DNA: TGCGCCAGCAGCTGGACAGGTCAAGAGACCCAGTACTTC; CDR3 protein: CASSWTGQETQYF
J gene: TRBJ2-7; clone size: .; CDR3 length: 16; V gene: TRBV4-1; D gene: .; CDR3 DNA: TGCGCCAGCAGCCAAGACTTCCACTCTTTGATCTACGAGCAGTACTTC; CDR3 protein: CASSQDFHSLIYEQYF
J gene: TRBJ2-7; clone size: .; CDR3 length: 13; V gene: TRBV10-1; D gene: .; CDR3 DNA: TGCGCCAGCAGTGTGGATGGGCCCTACGAGCAGTACTTC; CDR3 protein: CASSVDGPYEQYF
J gene: TRBJ2-3; clone size: few; CDR3 length: 16; V gene: TRBV19; D gene: .; CDR3 DNA: TGTGCCAGTAGTATAGATCAAAGGTTTTCCACAGATACGCAGTATTTT; CDR3 protein: CASSIDQRFSTDTQYF
J gene: TRBJ2-5; clone size: .; CDR3 length: 14; V gene: TRBV7-3; D gene: TRBD2; CDR3 DNA: TGTGCCAGCAGCTTAACGGGAGGGCAAGAGACCCAGTACTTC; CDR3 protein: CASSLTGGQETQYF
J gene: TRBJ2-6; clone size: .; CDR3 length: 18; V gene: TRBV5-1; D gene: TRBD1; CDR3 DNA: TGCGCCAGCAGCGAACAGGGGTTTACTATGTCTGGGGCCAACGTCCTGACTTTC; CDR3 protein: CASSEQGFTMSGANVLTF
J gene: TRBJ2-6; clone size: .; CDR3 length: 17; V gene: TRBV11-3; D gene: .; CDR3 DNA: TGTGCCAGCAGCCCCCTCAGGGAAGAGGCTGGGGCCAACGTCCTGACTTTC; CDR3 protein: CASSPLREEAGANVLTF
J gene: TRBJ1-2; clone size: .; CDR3 length: 14; V gene: TRBV2; D gene: .; CDR3 DNA: TGTGCCAGCATCTGGGGTAGATCTAACTATGGCTACACCTTC; CDR3 protein: CASIWGRSNYGYTF
J gene: TRBJ1-2; clone size: .; CDR3 length: 16; V gene: TRBV5-1; D gene: TRBD1; CDR3 DNA: TGCGCCAGCAGCTTTTGGTTACAGGGGAAAAACTATGGCTACACCTTC; CDR3 protein: CASSFWLQGKNYGYTF
J gene: TRBJ2-5; clone size: .; CDR3 length: 16; V gene: TRBV7-8; D gene: .; CDR3 DNA: TGTGCCAGCAGCCCAGACTCCGACAGGCCCAGGGAGACCCAGTACTTC; CDR3 protein: CASSPDSDRPRETQYF
J gene: TRBJ2-2; clone size: .; CDR3 length: 14; V gene: TRBV10-1; D gene: .; CDR3 DNA: TGCGCCAGCGGAGGAAGGCAGAACACCGGGGAGCTGTTTTTT; CDR3 protein: CASGGRQNTGELFF
J gene: TRBJ2-3; clone size: .; CDR3 length: 16; V gene: TRBV4-1; D gene: TRBD1; CDR3 DNA: TGCGCCAGCAGCGGAAAGGCAGGGGGCTTGGCAGATACGCAGTATTTT; CDR3 protein: CASSGKAGGLADTQYF
J gene: TRBJ1-4; clone size: .; CDR3 length: 14; V gene: TRBV18; D gene: .; CDR3 DNA: TGTGCCAGCTCACCACGGTCACAGAATGAAAAACTGTTTTTT; CDR3 protein: CASSPRSQNEKLFF
J gene: TRBJ2-1; clone size: .; CDR3 length: 19; V gene: TRBV4-1; D gene: TRBD1; CDR3 DNA: TGCGCCAGCAGCCACTCACGTAGTCTTGGGACAGGGGTTAGGAATGAGCAGTTCTTC; CDR3 protein: CASSHSRSLGTGVRNEQFF
J gene: TRBJ2-5; clone size: .; CDR3 length: 15; V gene: TRBV11-2; D gene: .; CDR3 DNA: TGTGCCAGCAGCTTCGAGTGGGTTGATCAAGAGACCCAGTACTTC; CDR3 protein: CASSFEWVDQETQYF
J gene: TRBJ2-7; clone size: .; CDR3 length: 12; V gene: TRBV6-5; D gene: TRBD1; CDR3 DNA: TGTGCCAGCAGTAACGCCGACAGGGCCAAGTACTTC; CDR3 protein: CASSNADRAKYF
J gene: TRBJ1-2; clone size: .; CDR3 length: 14; V gene: TRBV2; D gene: .; CDR3 DNA: TGTGCCAGCACCCGGGACATTACTAACTATGGCTACACCTTC; CDR3 protein: CASTRDITNYGYTF
J gene: TRBJ2-7; clone size: .; CDR3 length: 14; V gene: TRBV30; D gene: TRBD1; CDR3 DNA: TGTGCCTGGAGTGCCGCAGGGGGCTCCTACGAGCAGTACTTC; CDR3 protein: CAWSAAGGSYEQYF
J gene: TRBJ1-1; clone size: .; CDR3 length: 15; V gene: TRBV10-3; D gene: TRBD1; CDR3 DNA: TGTGCCATCAGCGGAAAACAGGGGTTGAACACTGAAGCTTTCTTT; CDR3 protein: CAISGKQGLNTEAFF
J gene: TRBJ2-7; clone size: .; CDR3 length: 18; V gene: TRBV4-2; D gene: TRBD2; CDR3 DNA: TGTGCCAGCAGCCCATACCCCGGGACTAGCGGGGGCACCTACGAGCAGTACTTC; CDR3 protein: CASSPYPGTSGGTYEQYF
J gene: TRBJ1-1; clone size: .; CDR3 length: 14; V gene: TRBV4-1; D gene: .; CDR3 DNA: TGCGCCAGCAGCCAAGACCCTAAGAACACTGAAGCTTTCTTT; CDR3 protein: CASSQDPKNTEAFF
J gene: TRBJ2-3; clone size: .; CDR3 length: 17; V gene: TRBV7-9; D gene: .; CDR3 DNA: TGTGCCAGCAGCTTGGATTCCTTACAGGGTTTGACAGATACGCAGTATTTT; CDR3 protein: CASSLDSLQGLTDTQYF
J gene: TRBJ2-7; clone size: .; CDR3 length: 15; V gene: TRBV5-1; D gene: TRBD1; CDR3 DNA: TGCGCCAGCAGCTCCACTCCGGGACAGGGTTACGAGCAGTACTTC; CDR3 protein: CASSSTPGQGYEQYF
J gene: TRBJ1-1; clone size: .; CDR3 length: 18; V gene: TRBV7-9; D gene: TRBD1; CDR3 DNA: TGTGCCAGCAGCTCACGAGGGGAAGTCAGACAGGGGGGCACTGAAGCTTTCTTT; CDR3 protein: CASSSRGEVRQGGTEAFF
J gene: TRBJ1-1; clone size: .; CDR3 length: 16; V gene: TRBV5-1; D gene: TRBD1; CDR3 DNA: TGCGCCAGCAGCTTGCAAGGGGGCGAGTTGTCCACTGAAGCTTTCTTT; CDR3 protein: CASSLQGGELSTEAFF
J gene: TRBJ2-3; clone size: few; CDR3 length: 15; V gene: TRBV6-1; D gene: TRBD2; CDR3 DNA: TGTGCCAGCAGTGGACTAGCGGGGGGGCCAGATACGCAGTATTTT; CDR3 protein: CASSGLAGGPDTQYF
J gene: TRBJ2-7; clone size: few; CDR3 length: 14; V gene: TRBV5-4; D gene: .; CDR3 DNA: TGTGCCAGCAGCTTGGGAGGCCCTTCTGGGGAGCAGTACTTC; CDR3 protein: CASSLGGPSGEQYF
J gene: TRBJ1-1; clone size: .; CDR3 length: 12; V gene: TRBV6-1; D gene: .; CDR3 DNA: TGTGCCAGCAGACCCTCGGGGGTGCAAGCTTTCTTT; CDR3 protein: CASRPSGVQAFF
J gene: TRBJ1-5; clone size: .; CDR3 length: 16; V gene: TRBV4-1; D gene: .; CDR3 DNA: TGCGCCAGCAGCCAAGGTGGGGCGGGGGTGCAACAGCCCCAGCATTTT; CDR3 protein: CASSQGGAGVQQPQHF
J gene: TRBJ2-3; clone size: .; CDR3 length: 15; V gene: TRBV29-1; D gene: TRBD1; CDR3 DNA: TGCAGCGCGAGCCTCGGGACAGGGAGCACAGATACGCAGTATTTT; CDR3 protein: CSASLGTGSTDTQYF
J gene: TRBJ2-1; clone size: .; CDR3 length: 14; V gene: TRBV5-6; D gene: TRBD2; CDR3 DNA: TGTGCCAGCAGCGCGGGACTATCCTCCAATGAGCAGTTCTTC; CDR3 protein: CASSAGLSSNEQFF
J gene: TRBJ1-5; clone size: .; CDR3 length: 13; V gene: TRBV18; D gene: .; CDR3 DNA: TGTGCCAGCTCACCCCCGGGACAACAGCCCCAGCATTTT; CDR3 protein: CASSPPGQQPQHF
J gene: TRBJ2-3; clone size: .; CDR3 length: 15; V gene: TRBV7-9; D gene: TRBD2; CDR3 DNA: TGTGCCAGCAGCCTACTTAGCGGGAGCACAGATACGCAGTATTTT; CDR3 protein: CASSLLSGSTDTQYF